These 16 T cell receptor beta chains were all obtained from the same sample, sequenced in a study of blood T cell repertoires in COVID-19. The data were produced by immunoSEQ multiplex PCR, yet TCRdb's version contains in-frame clones alone and is incomplete. The table shows under 250,000 clones, with 80% to 90% occurring only once. Sequencing was carried out using peripheral blood. The receptors derive from a woman aged 55-69 years who had recovered from COVID-19.

The chain combines TRBV7-9 with TRBJ2-7; D may be TRBD1 (5 bases). The V gene's germline CDR1 is SEHNR and CDR2 FQNEAQ (reference sequence). The CDR3 has 12 amino acids. Trimming pared 5 bases from V and 3 bases from J, leaving 8 bases between. CDR3 in DNA: TGTGCCAGCAGCCAGACAGTCTACGAGCAGTACTTC. Amino acid sequence: CASSQTVYEQYF.

J is TRBJ2-1 and V is TRBV4-3, with 11 bases lining up with TRBD2. Germline assignment: CDR1 LGHNA and CDR2 YSLEER. With 1 base clipped from V and 6 bases from J, the junction kept 2 bases outside the gene matches. The CDR3 is 15 residues long. The CDR3, as DNA: TGCGCCAGCAGCCAAGTAGCGGGGGGGCCCAATGAGCAGTTCTTC. This sequence encodes CASSQVAGGPNEQFF.

The chain employs TRBV18 and TRBJ1-5, with 10 positions matching TRBD1. Germline values: CDR1 KGHSH, CDR2 LQKENI. The CDR3 length is 15 residues. The J segment lost 4 bases and the V segment lost 2 bases, leaving 2 bases of the junction unmatched. The CDR3 loop reads CASSPGTGENQPQHF. The CDR3 nucleotides read TGTGCCAGCTCACCAGGGACAGGGGAAAATCAGCCCCAGCATTTT.

The rearrangement uses TRBV15 and TRBJ2-2; TRBD1 matches at 7 bases. J lost 0 bases, V lost 2 bases, and 6 bases had no gene match. This CDR3 is 17 amino acids long. Germline CDR1 LNHNV, CDR2 YYDKDF (reference sequence). CDR3 in DNA: TGTGCCACCAGCAGATCAGTGAGGGGGCCGAACACCGGGGAGCTGTTTTTT. It translates to CATSRSVRGPNTGELFF.

V gene TRBV18 combines with J gene TRBJ2-7; 9 bases fit TRBD2. CDR1 and CDR2 (germline): KGHSH, LQKENI. The ends lost 2 bases at V and 2 bases at J; junction bases unmatched: 4. The CDR3 extends over 15 amino acids. The DNA of the CDR3 is TGTGCCAGCTCACCAGGCGGGGGGGCCACCTACGAGCAGTACTTC. It translates to CASSPGGGATYEQYF.

This chain connects TRBV20-1 to TRBJ2-1, with a possible D match to TRBD2 (6 bases). The CDR3 is 10 residues long. Looked up from germline, CDR1 is DFQATT and CDR2 is SNEGSKA (reference sequence). The V and J ends lost 7 bases and 6 bases respectively, with 7 bases between them. The CDR3 DNA follows: TGCAGTGTGCGGGGCAATGAGCAGTTCTTC. Translating it yields CSVRGNEQFF.

The CDR3 spells CASSLTRTSGYEQYF. CDR3 coding DNA: TGTGCCAGCAGCTTAACCCGTACTAGCGGTTACGAGCAGTACTTC. The chain is built from TRBV7-3 and TRBJ2-7; TRBD2 matches at 8 bases. The trim removed 0 bases at V and 4 bases at J, leaving 5 bases unmatched. The CDR3 is 15 amino acids. The V gene's germline CDR1 is SGHTA and CDR2 FQGTGA.

The V gene is TRBV9, the J gene TRBJ1-1; a weak D match, TRBD1 (5 bases). The V gene's germline CDR1 is SGDLS and CDR2 YYNGEE. The V gene lost 4 bases and the J gene lost 4 bases, with 14 bases spanning the gap. This CDR3 region has 14 residues. The CDR3 protein is CASSSGGRGTEAFF. The CDR3 nucleotides are TGTGCCAGCAGCTCGGGGGGAAGGGGCACTGAAGCTTTCTTT. Full variable domain (missing parts from reference TRBV9 and TRBJ1-1): DSGVTQTPKHLITATGQRVTLRCSPRSGDLSVYWYQQSLDQGLQFLIQYYNGEERAKGNILERFSAQQFPDLHSELNLSSLELGDSALYFCASSSGGRGTEAFFGQGTRLTVV.

The rearrangement joins TRBV4-3 to TRBJ1-1; D ambiguous. Germline assignment: CDR1 LGHNA and CDR2 YSLEER. This CDR3 is built from 14 residues. Between the trimmed V and J ends, which lost 1 base and 1 base, there was a span of 7 bases. The CDR3 loop reads CASSQALRNTEAFF. Written as DNA, the CDR3 is TGCGCCAGCAGCCAAGCACTGAGGAACACTGAAGCTTTCTTT.

This rearrangement joins TRBV30 to TRBJ1-2, with D maybe TRBD1 (6 bases). V gave up 7 bases and J gave up 6 bases, with 21 bases separating them. The CDR3 spans 14 residues. Germline CDR1 is GTSNPN and CDR2 is SVGIG (reference sequence). In DNA, the CDR3 is TGTGCCTCCCCTGGAAGGGAAGGGGGTAATGGCTACACCTTC. Encoded protein: CASPGREGGNGYTF.

This chain links TRBV15 with TRBJ1-2; no clear D gene. Trimming removed 3 bases from V and 8 bases from J, with 10 bases in between. The length of the CDR3 is 12 residues. Germline values: CDR1 LNHNV, CDR2 YYDKDF (reference sequence). In DNA, the CDR3 is TGTGCCACCAGCAGCCCTACGGGGGGCTACACCTTC. This gives the protein CATSSPTGGYTF.

The chain joins TRBV18 to TRBJ2-5, with D possibly TRBD1 on 5 matching bases. Trimming cost V 4 bases and J 1 base, with 7 bases left between them. Germline CDR1 KGHSH, CDR2 LQKENI. The CDR3 extends over 13 amino acids. The CDR3 sequence is CASSQTAQETQYF. CDR3 nucleotide sequence: TGTGCCAGCTCACAGACAGCCCAAGAGACCCAGTACTTC.

The genes are TRBV11-2 and TRBJ2-5; 10 bases map to TRBD2. The junction had 7 bases not matched to a gene; V was cut back by 1 base and J by 5 bases. In germline, CDR1 is SGHAT, CDR2 FQNNGV. The CDR3 has 16 residues. The CDR3 loop reads CASSLVLAGSWETQYF. CDR3 sequence (DNA): TGTGCCAGCAGCTTAGTACTAGCGGGGTCTTGGGAGACCCAGTACTTC.

The CDR3 DNA follows: TGTGCCAGCAGCTTAGGTGGAGACAATCAGCCCCAGCATTTT. Amino acids: CASSLGGDNQPQHF. The chain combines TRBV7-9 with TRBJ1-5; D remains unclear. The germline V gene encodes CDR1 SEHNR and CDR2 FQNEAQ (reference sequence). The V gene lost 1 base and the J gene lost 3 bases, with 7 bases spanning the gap. The CDR3 loop spans 14 amino acids.

The chain joins TRBV5-1 to TRBJ1-1; a weak D match, TRBD1 (5 bases). Trimming pared 0 bases from V and 0 bases from J, leaving 12 bases between. The germline V gene has CDR1 SGHRS and CDR2 YFSETQ. This CDR3 comprises 16 residues. DNA for the CDR3: TGCGCCAGCAGCTTGGAAGGGGCAGTTATGAACACTGAAGCTTTCTTT. Its translation: CASSLEGAVMNTEAFF.

The V gene is TRBV7-9, the J gene TRBJ2-2; 7 nucleotides match TRBD1. The CDR3 contains 16 residues. From germline, CDR1 is SEHNR and CDR2 FQNEAQ (reference sequence). V lost 6 bases to trimming and J lost 5 bases; unmatched junction nucleotides: 12. The CDR3 nucleotides read TGTGCCAGCAGAACCCCTCTCCGGGACAGTACCGGGGAGCTGTTTTTT. This gives the protein CASRTPLRDSTGELFF.